Listed below are T cell receptor beta chains from one sample, sequenced in a study of PD-1 blockade in classical Hodgkin lymphoma. The protocol was immunoSEQ multiplex PCR, while the TCRdb copy is restricted to in-frame clones and leaves out a portion. The sample lists about 89,000 clones, 90% occurring once. This material consisted of peripheral blood mononuclear cells (PBMCs), taken before the fourth cycle of nivolumab. The receptors here all came from a human donor with classical Hodgkin lymphoma. Each CDR3 is given with its conserved first and last residue. The D gene is left open where the match is weak. For some rows the clone size is stated as once, few or many, or as a class when expanded; others skip it.

d_call j_call clone_size v_call cdr3_aa cdr3_nt
TRBD1 TRBJ2-2 . TRBV27 CASSLFGDRDTGELFF TGTGCCAGCAGTTTATTTGGGGACAGGGACACCGGGGAGCTGTTTTTT
TRBD2 TRBJ2-2 once TRBV29-1 CSVERLAGGETGELFF TGCAGCGTTGAAAGACTAGCGGGGGGTGAGACCGGGGAGCTGTTTTTT
TRBD2 TRBJ2-7 . TRBV6-1 CASREVLTLAGEQYF TGTGCCAGCAGGGAGGTCCTGACCCTAGCGGGTGAGCAGTACTTC
. TRBJ1-1 . TRBV2 CASNPPQVAFF TGTGCCAGCAACCCTCCCCAGGTGGCTTTCTTT
TRBD2 TRBJ2-5 . TRBV7-2 CASSLDSSGWGETQYF TGTGCCAGCAGCTTAGACTCTAGCGGGTGGGGAGAGACCCAGTACTTC
TRBD1 TRBJ2-5 . TRBV7-2 CASRRQGVQETQYF TGTGCCAGCCGCCGCCAGGGGGTCCAAGAGACCCAGTACTTC
TRBD2 TRBJ2-7 . TRBV7-2 CASSRGLADSYEQYF TGTGCCAGCAGCCGGGGACTAGCAGACTCCTACGAGCAGTACTTC
. TRBJ1-2 . TRBV7-2 CASSFTGLPTYGYTF TGTGCCAGCAGCTTTACAGGGCTTCCGACTTATGGCTACACCTTC
TRBD1 TRBJ2-3 . TRBV10-3 CAISESTQGGPTDTQYF TGTGCCATCAGTGAGTCGACACAGGGGGGACCCACAGATACGCAGTATTTT
TRBD1 TRBJ2-7 . TRBV2 CASRRTGQGMGEQYF TGTGCCAGCAGGCGTACGGGACAGGGGATGGGGGAGCAGTACTTC
. TRBJ2-3 . TRBV18 CASSPLAGSSTDTQYF TGTGCCAGCTCACCCCTCGCCGGATCTAGCACAGATACGCAGTATTTT
TRBD2 TRBJ2-1 . TRBV15 CATSRDKAGSYNEQFF TGTGCCACCAGCAGAGATAAAGCGGGGTCCTACAATGAGCAGTTCTTC
. TRBJ2-1 . TRBV11-2 CASSPIQGRQGTNEQFF TGTGCCAGCAGTCCAATTCAGGGGCGGCAGGGTACAAATGAGCAGTTCTTC
. TRBJ1-2 . TRBV6-1 CASSRTATDYYGYTF TGTGCCAGCAGCCGTACCGCCACGGACTACTATGGCTACACCTTC
TRBD1 TRBJ1-6 . TRBV6-5 CASSPGGTYSPLHF TGTGCCAGCAGTCCAGGGGGGACCTATTCACCCCTCCACTTT
. TRBJ1-1 . TRBV5-1 CASSLATYGNTEAFF TGCGCCAGCAGCTTGGCCACCTACGGGAACACTGAAGCTTTCTTT
. TRBJ1-1 . TRBV19 CASSMRGDTEAFF TGTGCCAGTAGTATGAGGGGGGACACTGAAGCTTTCTTT
. TRBJ1-1 . TRBV6-6 CASGGGGQNTEAFF TGTGCCAGCGGAGGTGGGGGACAGAACACTGAAGCTTTCTTT
. TRBJ1-2 . TRBV6-6 CASSYDGGPYGYTF TGTGCCAGCAGTTACGATGGGGGCCCTTATGGCTACACCTTC
. TRBJ1-1 . TRBV18 CASSLGAGNTEAFF TGTGCCAGCTCACTCGGGGCAGGGAACACTGAAGCTTTCTTT
. TRBJ1-4 . TRBV25-1 CASSWGGTDEKLFF TGTGCCAGCAGTTGGGGGGGGACGGATGAAAAACTGTTTTTT
. TRBJ2-7 . TRBV7-9 CASSLVSGSSYEQYF TGTGCCAGCAGCTTAGTATCGGGCAGCTCCTACGAGCAGTACTTC
TRBD2 TRBJ2-1 . TRBV10-1 CASSVGLAGYEQFF TGCGCCAGCAGTGTTGGACTAGCGGGGTATGAGCAGTTCTTC